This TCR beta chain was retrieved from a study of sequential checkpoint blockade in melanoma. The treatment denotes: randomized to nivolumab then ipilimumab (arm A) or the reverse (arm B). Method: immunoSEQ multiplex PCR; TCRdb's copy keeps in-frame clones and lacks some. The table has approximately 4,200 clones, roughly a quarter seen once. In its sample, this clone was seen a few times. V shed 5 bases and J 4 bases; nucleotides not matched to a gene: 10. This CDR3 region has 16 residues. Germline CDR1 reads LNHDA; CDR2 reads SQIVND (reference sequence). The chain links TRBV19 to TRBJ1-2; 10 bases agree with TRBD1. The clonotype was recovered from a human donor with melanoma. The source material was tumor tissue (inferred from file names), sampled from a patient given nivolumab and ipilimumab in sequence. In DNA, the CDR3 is TGTGCCAGTAGTCTCCCTGGGACAGGGGCCGCCTATGGCTACACCTTC. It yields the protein CASSLPGTGAAYGYTF.